This T cell receptor beta chain originates from a study of blood T cells in healthy people across ages. The CDR3 contains 17 residues. The junction had 7 bases not matched to a gene; V was cut back by 6 bases and J by 4 bases. Germline V CDR1 and CDR2: SGHTA, FQGTGA. In the case of this clonotype: Its target is unknown.

Regarding the study as a whole: With unsorted PBMCs, a conclusive comparison of naive versus antigen-experienced cells was not possible.

Ranging in age from about 6 to 90, the donors were healthy Caucasian individuals from Russia. The use of a sample-barcoded 5' primer and a J-beta primer mix characterized a second PCR of roughly 6 to 11 cycles. TCRdb independently ran MiXCR on the 5' RACE reads; one entry per CDR3 protein. The sample records 800,000 to 1,300,000 distinct CDR3 sequences, almost 25% being singletons. The sample also formed part of further work on T cells of mothers and their children. This second study notes: Reads recorded for TCR beta CDR3 numbered over 8.5 million per mother and roughly 3 million per child.

The sample consisted of blood. J is TRBJ2-3 and V is TRBV7-3; 16 bases align to TRBD2. The receptor was derived from a girl aged 2-10 years in good health. The CDR3 is CASSKRGLAGGPDTQYF. The CDR3 nucleotides read TGTGCCAGCAGTAAAAGGGGACTAGCGGGAGGGCCAGATACGCAGTATTTT.